The rows below give T cell receptor beta chains drawn from one sample of a study of blood T cell repertoires in COVID-19. Profiling relied on immunoSEQ multiplex PCR, and the TCRdb table lists in-frame clones only, not all of them. The sample yields fewer than 350,000 clones, approximately 90% seen once. The sequenced sample consisted of PBMCs or T cells enriched from blood (not recorded which). These receptors came from a woman between 40 and 50 years old with acute COVID-19. Each CDR3 is given with its conserved first and last residue. The D gene is left open where the match is weak. Size values are once, few and many counts, or a class for expanded clones, and some rows have none.

CDR3aa	CDR3nt	d_gene	abundance	v_gene	j_gene
CASSGPTVSGNTIYF	TGTGCCAGCAGTGGCCCGACAGTCTCTGGAAACACCATATATTTT	.	.	TRBV2	TRBJ1-3
CSARPGAEAFF	TGCAGTGCTAGACCGGGGGCTGAAGCTTTCTTT	.	.	TRBV20-1	TRBJ1-1
CASSRRGTEAFF	TGTGCCAGCAGCCGAAGGGGCACTGAAGCTTTCTTT	.	.	TRBV6-5	TRBJ1-1
CASTPPNRGRSEQPQHF	TGTGCCAGTACCCCCCCAAATAGGGGGCGGAGTGAGCAGCCCCAGCATTTT	TRBD1	once	TRBV19	TRBJ1-5
CASRPDRAGELFF	TGTGCCAGCAGACCAGACAGGGCCGGGGAGCTGTTTTTT	TRBD1	.	TRBV6-5	TRBJ2-2
CASSSTGNSPLHF	TGTGCCAGCAGTAGTACAGGGAATTCACCCCTCCACTTT	.	.	TRBV12-3/TRBV12-4	TRBJ1-6
CASSNRQGGDAGGELFF	TGTGCCAGCAGCAACAGACAGGGTGGAGACGCTGGCGGGGAGCTGTTTTTT	TRBD1	.	TRBV4-2	TRBJ2-2
CASSLGQSTSTDTQYF	TGTGCCAGCAGCTTAGGCCAGTCAACGAGCACAGATACGCAGTATTTT	.	.	TRBV7-8	TRBJ2-3
CASSFGGDQPQHF	TGTGCCAGCAGCTTCGGCGGAGATCAGCCCCAGCATTTT	.	.	TRBV7-9	TRBJ1-5
CASSPSTRNTEAFF	TGTGCCAGCAGTCCCTCGACTAGGAACACTGAAGCTTTCTTT	.	.	TRBV6-6	TRBJ1-1
CASSSGTGAGYTF	TGCGCCAGCAGCTCGGGGACAGGGGCTGGCTACACCTTC	TRBD1	.	TRBV5-1	TRBJ1-2
CASSPRDRHSGNTIYF	TGTGCCAGCAGCCCCAGGGACAGACACTCTGGAAACACCATATATTTT	TRBD1	.	TRBV7-9	TRBJ1-3
CAISESTGRTEAFF	TGTGCCATCAGTGAGTCGACAGGTCGGACTGAAGCTTTCTTT	.	.	TRBV10-3	TRBJ1-1
CASSLSRQGSDTQYF	TGTGCCAGCAGCTTGTCTAGACAGGGGTCGGATACGCAGTATTTT	TRBD1	.	TRBV13	TRBJ2-3
CASSSRTLAGGATQYF	TGTGCCAGTAGTTCCCGGACACTAGCGGGGGGTGCAACGCAGTATTTT	TRBD2	.	TRBV19	TRBJ2-3
CASSLAGGSEKLFF	TGTGCCAGCAGCTTAGCAGGGGGAAGTGAAAAACTGTTTTTT	TRBD1	.	TRBV13	TRBJ1-4
CASGNLGQPQHF	TGTGCTAGTGGTAACCTCGGTCAGCCCCAGCATTTT	.	.	TRBV12-5	TRBJ1-5
CASSQRSAGPYNEQFF	TGTGCCAGCAGTCAAAGGTCAGCGGGACCTTACAATGAGCAGTTCTTC	TRBD2	.	TRBV27	TRBJ2-1
CASSEGQQPQHF	TGTGCCAGCAGCGAGGGCCAGCAGCCCCAGCATTTT	.	.	TRBV28	TRBJ1-5
CASSRGVANEKLFF	TGTGCCAGCAGTCGGGGAGTGGCTAATGAAAAACTGTTTTTT	.	.	TRBV28	TRBJ1-4
CATSDSGTGYHEQYF	TGTGCCACCAGTGACTCCGGGACAGGGTACCACGAGCAGTACTTC	TRBD1	.	TRBV24-1	TRBJ2-7
CAWRTPGLANYEQYF	TGTGCCTGGAGAACTCCGGGACTAGCGAATTACGAGCAGTACTTC	TRBD2	.	TRBV30	TRBJ2-7
CASSKAPRGSSYNEQFF	TGTGCCAGCAGCAAAGCGCCCCGGGGGAGCTCCTACAATGAGCAGTTCTTC	.	.	TRBV21-1	TRBJ2-1
CATQSDRLSSGNTIYF	TGTGCCACCCAGTCGGACAGATTAAGCTCTGGAAACACCATATATTTT	.	.	TRBV2	TRBJ1-3
CASSSNRGRVNEQFF	TGTGCCAGCAGCTCCAACAGGGGGCGGGTAAATGAGCAGTTCTTC	TRBD1	.	TRBV7-8	TRBJ2-1
CASSAREQDNEQFF	TGTGCCAGCTCAGCGCGGGAACAGGACAATGAGCAGTTCTTC	.	.	TRBV18	TRBJ2-1
CASSDPSGGTDTQYF	TGTGCCAGCAGCGACCCTAGCGGGGGCACAGATACGCAGTATTTT	TRBD2	.	TRBV5-4	TRBJ2-3
CASSSPGTGTGKLKLFF	TGTGCCAGCAGCAGCCCGGGGACCGGGACAGGGAAGTTAAAACTGTTTTTT	TRBD1	.	TRBV2	TRBJ1-4
CASLRTGAGNTEAFF	TGTGCCAGCTTACGGACAGGGGCAGGGAACACTGAAGCTTTCTTT	TRBD1	.	TRBV6-5	TRBJ1-1
CASSLAGTNTDTQYF	TGTGCCAGCAGCTTAGCGGGGACTAACACAGATACGCAGTATTTT	TRBD2	.	TRBV7-2	TRBJ2-3
CASRTSGNIQYF	TGTGCCAGCAGGACATCAGGGAACATTCAGTACTTC	.	.	TRBV12-3/TRBV12-4	TRBJ2-4
CASSHGQGTEAFF	TGTGCCAGCAGCCACGGACAGGGGACTGAAGCTTTCTTT	TRBD1	.	TRBV7-3	TRBJ1-1
CSALLSAGVVTGELFF	TGCAGCGCCCTACTATCGGCAGGGGTAGTAACCGGGGAGCTGTTTTTT	.	few	TRBV29-1	TRBJ2-2
CATGGRGGYEQYF	TGTGCCACCGGGGGGCGGGGTGGGTACGAGCAGTACTTC	.	.	TRBV10-3	TRBJ2-7
CASSLGGGNTEAFF	TGTGCCAGCAGCTTGGGCGGAGGGAACACTGAAGCTTTCTTT	.	many	TRBV5-4	TRBJ1-1
CASSLWTGSYEQYF	TGCGCCAGCAGCTTATGGACGGGATCCTACGAGCAGTACTTC	.	.	TRBV5-1	TRBJ2-7
CATSRGQALNEKLFF	TGTGCCACCAGCAGAGGACAGGCGCTAAATGAAAAACTGTTTTTT	.	.	TRBV15	TRBJ1-4
CASSSGRAVDEQFF	TGTGCCAGCTCTAGCGGGAGGGCCGTCGATGAGCAGTTCTTC	TRBD2	once	TRBV4-2	TRBJ2-1
CASSPSYRVSNQPQHF	TGTGCCAGCAGCCCTTCTTACAGGGTTAGCAATCAGCCCCAGCATTTT	.	.	TRBV28	TRBJ1-5
CASSLDRVPYEQYF	TGTGCCAGCAGTTTGGACAGGGTCCCCTACGAGCAGTACTTC	TRBD1	.	TRBV28	TRBJ2-7
CASSFVQRETQYF	TGTGCCAGCAGTTTCGTCCAGAGGGAGACCCAGTACTTC	.	.	TRBV12-3/TRBV12-4	TRBJ2-5
CASRPPTGTYNEQFF	TGTGCCAGCCGACCCCCCACAGGCACCTACAATGAGCAGTTCTTC	.	.	TRBV27	TRBJ2-1
CASSLLRETQYF	TGTGCCAGCTCACTCCTGAGGGAGACCCAGTACTTC	.	.	TRBV18	TRBJ2-5
CAWSVLDRKHTGELFF	TGTGCCTGGAGTGTATTAGACAGGAAACACACCGGGGAGCTGTTTTTT	.	few	TRBV30	TRBJ2-2
CASGPQGAVGNTIYF	TGTGCCAGTGGGCCCCAGGGGGCGGTCGGAAACACCATATATTTT	TRBD1	.	TRBV6-5	TRBJ1-3
CASRLAGGYNEQFF	TGTGCCAGCAGACTAGCGGGCGGCTACAATGAGCAGTTCTTC	TRBD2	.	TRBV28	TRBJ2-1
CASSHGGVGVTEAFF	TGTGCCAGCAGCCACGGGGGTGTAGGGGTCACTGAAGCTTTCTTT	.	.	TRBV3-1/TRBV3-2	TRBJ1-1
CASSLEGTSEGETQYF	TGCGCCAGCAGCTTGGAAGGGACTAGCGAGGGGGAGACCCAGTACTTC	TRBD2	.	TRBV5-1	TRBJ2-5
CASSLRGFPSSDTQYF	TGTGCCAGCAGCTTGAGAGGGTTTCCCTCTTCAGATACGCAGTATTTT	.	.	TRBV5-4	TRBJ2-3
CASSRGDFGNEQFF	TGTGCCAGCAGCCGAGGGGACTTCGGCAATGAGCAGTTCTTC	.	.	TRBV7-3	TRBJ2-1
CASSPSSGRDTQYF	TGTGCCAGCAGCCCCTCTAGCGGGAGAGATACGCAGTATTTT	TRBD2	.	TRBV9	TRBJ2-3
CASSIGQGSYEQYF	TGTGCCAGTAGTATAGGGCAGGGGTCCTACGAGCAGTACTTC	.	.	TRBV19	TRBJ2-7
CASSPRTSGGTDTQYF	TGCGCCAGCAGCCCTCGGACTAGCGGGGGTACAGATACGCAGTATTTT	TRBD2	.	TRBV5-1	TRBJ2-3
CASSVGGTGAYYEQYF	TGTGCCAGCAGCGTAGGTGGGACAGGGGCTTACTACGAGCAGTACTTC	TRBD1	.	TRBV9	TRBJ2-7
CASSPRGRVVSEAFF	TGTGCCAGCAGCCCTCGTGGCAGGGTAGTATCGGAAGCTTTCTTT	.	.	TRBV28	TRBJ1-1